The present TCR beta chain was sequenced within a study of response to subunit inactivated influenza vaccine. V lost 0 bases, J lost 0 bases, and 12 bases lay in between. This CDR3 contains 17 residues. The V gene's germline CDR1 is LGHNA and CDR2 YNFKEQ. TCRdb re-called the RT-PCR reads through MiXCR, storing one row per CDR3 protein. The sample records hundreds of thousands of distinct CDR3 sequences, 12% to 15% being singletons. The source material was PBMCs from blood, sampled less than 15 days before vaccination. This TCR was sampled from a man aged 45-65 years who received an inactivated influenza vaccine. V is TRBV4-2 and J is TRBJ2-1; the D gene is possibly TRBD2 (5 bases). The CDR3 reads CASSQDQRTSSYNEQFF. The CDR3 DNA follows: TGTGCCAGCAGCCAAGACCAGCGGACCAGCTCCTACAATGAGCAGTTCTTC.